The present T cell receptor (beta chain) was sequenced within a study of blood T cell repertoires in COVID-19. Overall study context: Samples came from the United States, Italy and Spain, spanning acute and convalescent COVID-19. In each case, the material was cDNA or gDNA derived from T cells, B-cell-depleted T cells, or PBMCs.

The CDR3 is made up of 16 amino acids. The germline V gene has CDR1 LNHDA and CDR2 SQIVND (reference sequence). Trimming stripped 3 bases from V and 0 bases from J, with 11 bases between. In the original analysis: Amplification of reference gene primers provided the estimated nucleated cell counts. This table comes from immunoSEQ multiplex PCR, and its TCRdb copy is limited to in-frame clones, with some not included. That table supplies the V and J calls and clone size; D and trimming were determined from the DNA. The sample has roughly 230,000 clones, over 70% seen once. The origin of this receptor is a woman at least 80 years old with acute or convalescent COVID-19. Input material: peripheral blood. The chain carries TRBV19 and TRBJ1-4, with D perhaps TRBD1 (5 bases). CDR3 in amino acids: CASSIRADATNEKLFF. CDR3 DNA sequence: TGTGCCAGTAGTATCAGGGCAGACGCAACTAATGAAAAACTGTTTTTT.